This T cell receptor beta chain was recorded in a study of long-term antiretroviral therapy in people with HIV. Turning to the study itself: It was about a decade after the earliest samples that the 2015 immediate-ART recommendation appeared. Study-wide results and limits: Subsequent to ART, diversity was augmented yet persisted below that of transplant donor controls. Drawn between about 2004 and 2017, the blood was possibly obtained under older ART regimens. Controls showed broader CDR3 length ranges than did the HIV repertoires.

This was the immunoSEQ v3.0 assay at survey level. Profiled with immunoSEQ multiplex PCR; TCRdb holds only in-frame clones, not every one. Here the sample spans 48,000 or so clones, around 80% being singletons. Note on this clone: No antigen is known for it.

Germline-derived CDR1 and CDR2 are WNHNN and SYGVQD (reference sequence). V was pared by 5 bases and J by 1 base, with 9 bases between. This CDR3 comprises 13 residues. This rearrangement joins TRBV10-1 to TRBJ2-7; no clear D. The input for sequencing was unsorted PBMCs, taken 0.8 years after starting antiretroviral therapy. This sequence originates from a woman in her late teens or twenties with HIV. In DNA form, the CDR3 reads TGCGCCAGCAGTTCCGACCTTTCCTACGAGCAGTACTTC. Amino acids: CASSSDLSYEQYF.